This TCR beta chain was captured in a study of T cell responses to AZD1222 COVID-19 vaccine. Overall study findings and caveats: Unmutated variant regions reportedly attract nearly half of all spike-specific TCRs.

Germline CDR1 and CDR2: KGHSH and LQKENI. The CDR3 has 17 residues. The V segment lost 5 bases and the J segment 7 bases; nucleotides outside the gene matches: 12. Remarks on this clone: Its antigen is still unknown.

Method: immunoSEQ multiplex PCR; TCRdb's copy keeps in-frame clones and lacks some. The data contain about 100,000 clones, around 82% of them singletons. This chain uses TRBV18 with TRBJ2-1; 12 positions match TRBD2. The sample in question was peripheral blood, obtained on day 0 of AZD1222 vaccination. The sequence was obtained from an adult in good health. In DNA, the CDR3 is TGTGCCAGCTCAGCGAACCTAGCGGGGGGGCTCAGGAATGAGCAGTTCTTC. It specifies CASSANLAGGLRNEQFF.